This entry lists 30 T cell receptor beta chains sequenced from one sample in a study of blood T cell repertoires in COVID-19 (TCRdb year 2020). The library was prepared using the immunoSEQ multiplex PCR assay. Entries here come from immuneACCESS through TCRdb and include only in-frame sequences with V and J called. Some clones fail to appear in such tables; in the studies checked, an unresolved V gene covers under half of the shortfall, and the cause of the remainder is unknown. Here the sample has nearly 100,000 clones; 86% occur a single time. The top ten clones comprise more than 1.5% of the sample. The sample was peripheral blood. The receptors were sampled from a man older than 75 with acute or convalescent COVID-19.

The rearrangement joins TRBV6-2 or TRBV6-3 to TRBJ1-2, with D uncertain. Germline values: CDR1 MNHEY, CDR2 SVGEGT. V lost 0 bases and J lost 0, with 5 bases in between. CDR3 size: 14 residues. The CDR3 loop is CASSYSPANYGYTF. CDR3 bases: TGTGCCAGCAGTTACTCGCCAGCTAACTATGGCTACACCTTC.

V usage is TRBV6-5 and J usage is TRBJ2-7, with 7 bases identical to TRBD1. The V gene's germline CDR1 is MNHEY and CDR2 SVGAGI. After removal of 5 bases from V and 2 bases from J, the junction contained 9 bases not matched to a gene. The CDR3 is 15 amino acids. CDR3 residues: CASSTSDRPTYEQYF. The CDR3, as DNA: TGTGCCAGCAGTACATCGGACAGGCCCACCTACGAGCAGTACTTC.

The V and J genes are TRBV5-1 and TRBJ2-5, with TRBD1 as a possible D gene (5 bases). V was trimmed by 1 base and J by 7 bases, leaving 17 bases between them. CDR3 length: 15 amino acids. The germline CDR1 and CDR2 sequences are SGHRS and YFSETQ. The CDR3 loop reads CASSLRQGVDVTQYF. The CDR3, as DNA: TGCGCCAGCAGCTTGCGTCAGGGTGTGGACGTGACCCAGTACTTC.

This rearrangement joins TRBV9 to TRBJ2-1; perhaps TRBD2 as D (5 bases). Germline values: CDR1 SGDLS, CDR2 YYNGEE. The CDR3 runs to 13 residues. Trimming shortened V by 3 bases and J by 6 bases, and 10 bases separated the two germline ends. The CDR3: CASSATSFNEQFF. The CDR3 nucleotides are TGTGCCAGCAGCGCAACTAGTTTCAATGAGCAGTTCTTC.

This rearrangement joins TRBV18 to TRBJ1-6; TRBD1 matches at 8 bases. Trimming took 3 bases from V and 5 from J; bases not matched to a gene: 3. The CDR3 contains 15 residues. Germline V lookup: CDR1 KGHSH, CDR2 LQKENI. Here the CDR3 DNA reads TGTGCCAGCTCACCGGACAGGGCCAATAATTCACCCCTCCACTTT. Translated: CASSPDRANNSPLHF. The full variable domain, completed using reference TRBV18 and TRBJ1-6, is NAGVMQNPRHLVRRRGQEARLRCSPMKGHSHVYWYRQLPEEGLKFMVYLQKENIIDESGMPKERFSAEFPKEGPSILRIQQVVRGDSAAYFCASSPDRANNSPLHFGNGTRLTVT.

This clone occurred a few times. The chain employs TRBV20-1 and TRBJ2-2, with a possible D match to TRBD2 (5 bases). Trimming removed 6 bases at V and 6 bases at J, with 8 bases between. This CDR3 contains 11 residues. Germline lookup yields CDR1 DFQATT and CDR2 SNEGSKA (reference sequence). The CDR3 protein is CSAGGSGELFF. CDR3 sequence (DNA): TGCAGTGCCGGCGGGTCCGGGGAGCTGTTTTTT.

The chain carries TRBV13 and TRBJ2-7, with 7 nucleotides matching TRBD1. The J segment lost 0 bases and the V segment lost 5 bases, leaving 4 bases of the junction unmatched. Germline lookup yields CDR1 PRHDT and CDR2 FYEKMQ (reference sequence). This CDR3 is built from 14 residues. The CDR3 region is CASSQGQASYEQYF. The CDR3 DNA follows: TGTGCCAGCAGCCAAGGACAGGCCTCCTACGAGCAGTACTTC. Combining the CDR3 with reference TRBV13 and TRBJ2-7 gives the whole variable domain AAGVIQSPRHLIKEKRETATLKCYPIPRHDTVYWYQQGPGQDPQFLISFYEKMQSDKGSIPDRFSAQQFSDYHSELNMSSLELGDSALYFCASSQGQASYEQYFGPGTRLTVT.

The chain uses TRBV4-2 and TRBJ2-3; D remains unclear. Looked up from germline, CDR1 is LGHNA and CDR2 is YNFKEQ. V lost 1 base to trimming and J lost 4 bases, with 9 bases between them. This CDR3 region has 14 residues. CDR3 amino acids: CASSQGSSADTQYF. The CDR3 region has the DNA TGTGCCAGCAGCCAAGGTTCCTCCGCAGATACGCAGTATTTT.

The rearrangement joins TRBV2 to TRBJ2-7; TRBD2 agrees at 10 bases. Per germline, CDR1 SNHLY and CDR2 FYNNEI. With 7 bases clipped from V and 5 bases from J, the junction kept 8 bases outside the gene matches. This CDR3 comprises 14 residues. For the CDR3, the DNA is TGTGCCAGCATCTCCGGGCTAGCGGGAGACGAGCAGTACTTC. It is translated as CASISGLAGDEQYF. The full variable domain, its missing parts supplied by reference TRBV2 and TRBJ2-7, is EPEVTQTPSHQVTQMGQEVILRCVPISNHLYFYWYRQILGQKVEFLVSFYNNEISEKSEIFDDQFSVERPDGSNFTLKIRSTKLEDSAMYFCASISGLAGDEQYFGPGTRLTVT.

The J gene is TRBJ1-1, the V gene TRBV19, with 9 positions matching TRBD1. Germline loops: CDR1 LNHDA, CDR2 SQIVND (reference sequence). This CDR3 is 14 amino acids long. After removal of 6 bases from V and 5 bases from J, the junction contained 7 bases not matched to a gene. The CDR3 region is CASSRDRAQTEAFF. The CDR3 coding sequence is TGTGCCAGTAGCAGGGACAGGGCCCAGACTGAAGCTTTCTTT.

This rearrangement joins TRBV19 to TRBJ2-2; TRBD2 matches 7 bases. The CDR3 sequence is 14 residues long. The V gene end was trimmed by 5 bases and the J gene end by 7 bases; junction bases not matched to a gene: 7. From germline, CDR1 is LNHDA and CDR2 SQIVND (reference sequence). CDR3 coding DNA: TGTGCCAGTAGTGCAAGCGGGAAAGGCGGGGAGCTGTTTTTT. The encoded protein is CASSASGKGGELFF.

The chain recombines TRBV6-4 with TRBJ1-4; D is undetermined. V shed 1 base and J shed 1 base, with 16 bases lying between them. Germline CDR1 and CDR2: MRHNA and SNTAGT. The CDR3 length is 18 residues. In DNA, the CDR3 is TGTGCCAGCAGTGACTGGCGGGATCACCACCAAACTAATGAAAAACTGTTTTTT. Amino acids: CASSDWRDHHQTNEKLFF.

The rearrangement links TRBV3-1 (or the pseudogene TRBV3-2) to TRBJ2-7, with D perhaps TRBD2 (6 bases). This CDR3 is built from 16 residues. CDR1 LGHDT and CDR2 YNNKEL come from the germline V gene (reference sequence). V shed 1 base and J shed 2 bases, with 15 bases lying between them. This CDR3 reads CASSQGLLGGTYEQYF. The CDR3 region has the DNA TGTGCCAGCAGCCAAGGTCTTCTCGGGGGAACCTACGAGCAGTACTTC.

The V call is TRBV11-1, the J call TRBJ1-4; TRBD1 aligns across 7 bases. The CDR3 contains 16 residues. Germline CDR1 is SGHAT and CDR2 is FQDESV (reference sequence). V dropped 4 bases and J dropped 3; count of bases not matched to a gene: 8. This CDR3 is CASSSSHRGANEKLFF. The CDR3 region has the DNA TGTGCCAGCAGCTCATCCCACAGGGGAGCTAATGAAAAACTGTTTTTT.

V gene TRBV11-1 combines with J gene TRBJ2-1; 13 bases are a match to TRBD2. V lost 3 bases and J lost 10; bases outside the gene matches: 9. Germline V CDR1 and CDR2: SGHAT, FQDESV (reference sequence). This CDR3 has 16 residues. The DNA of the CDR3 is TGTGCCAGCAGCTTCGGACTAGCGGGAGTCCCGGGGGAGCAGTTCTTC. This translates into CASSFGLAGVPGEQFF.

V gene TRBV6-5 combines with J gene TRBJ2-5; D is possibly TRBD2 (5 bases). V shed 7 bases and J shed 5 bases, with 17 bases lying between them. Germline values: CDR1 MNHEY, CDR2 SVGAGI. This CDR3 contains 14 residues. CDR3 DNA sequence: TGTGCCAGCAATTCACCGGGAATCTCCGAGACCCAGTACTTC. It is translated as CASNSPGISETQYF.

This clone appeared a single time. The chain has TRBV4-3 and TRBJ2-1; TRBD2 matches at 12 bases. The CDR3 spans 16 residues. V lost 4 bases to trimming and J lost 5 bases; unmatched junction nucleotides: 6. Germline V lookup: CDR1 LGHNA, CDR2 YSLEER. CDR3 in amino acids: CASSRELAGGNNEQFF. Written as DNA, the CDR3 is TGCGCCAGCAGCCGGGAACTAGCGGGAGGCAACAATGAGCAGTTCTTC.

V is TRBV5-4 and J is TRBJ2-3, with D possibly TRBD2 on 6 matching bases. Germline V lookup: CDR1 SGHNT, CDR2 YYREEE (reference sequence). The CDR3 sequence is 15 residues long. V dropped 0 bases and J dropped 3 bases, with 11 bases sitting between them. CDR3 in amino acids: CASSLGPGETDTQYF. The CDR3 bases are TGTGCCAGCAGCTTGGGACCGGGAGAAACAGATACGCAGTATTTT.

The rearrangement uses TRBV21-1 and TRBJ1-2; TRBD1, the D gene given by the table, was not confirmed from the DNA. TRBV21-1 is deemed a pseudogene. CDR3 length: 15 amino acids. This CDR3 reads CASSSFGTRDYGYTF. CDR3 DNA sequence: TGTGCCAGCAGCTCTTTTGGGACAAGAGACTATGGCTACACCTTC.

This chain connects TRBV9 to TRBJ2-2; tentatively, D is TRBD2 (5 bases). With 2 bases removed from V and 4 bases from J, the gap between germline ends came to 12 bases. CDR3 length: 15 amino acids. CDR1 and CDR2 from the germline V gene are SGDLS and YYNGEE. The CDR3 bases are TGTGCCAGCAGCGTGGCTAGCAGCCTCACCGGGGAGCTGTTTTTT. Translating gives CASSVASSLTGELFF. Looking up the rest from reference TRBV9 and TRBJ2-2 gives the full variable domain: DSGVTQTPKHLITATGQRVTLRCSPRSGDLSVYWYQQSLDQGLQFLIQYYNGEERAKGNILERFSAQQFPDLHSELNLSSLELGDSALYFCASSVASSLTGELFFGEGSRLTVL.

The chain recombines TRBV14 with TRBJ2-3, with TRBD1 as a possible D gene (6 bases). Germline CDR1 SGHDN, CDR2 FVKESK. V was shortened by 0 bases and J by 5 bases, with 15 bases between the two germline ends. The CDR3 extends over 16 amino acids. CDR3 bases: TGTGCCAGCAGCCAAGAAAGCCCAGGGGCAGGAGATACGCAGTATTTT. It yields the protein CASSQESPGAGDTQYF.

V and J are TRBV7-8 and TRBJ2-7; D is perhaps TRBD1 (5 bases). CDR3 length equals 15 residues. The ends were cut back, 4 bases at V and 0 bases at J, with 13 bases in the middle. Looked up from germline, CDR1 is SGHVS and CDR2 is FQNEAQ. In nucleotides, the CDR3 is TGTGCCAGCAGCTATACTCACAGGTTCTCCTACGAGCAGTACTTC. It codes for CASSYTHRFSYEQYF.

The rearrangement uses TRBV27 and TRBJ2-7; tentatively, D is TRBD2 (5 bases). V was cut by 6 bases and J by 2 bases, with 11 bases left in between. The CDR3 runs 13 residues. The V gene's germline CDR1 is MNHEY and CDR2 SMNVEV (reference sequence). This chain's CDR3 is CASRPNGAYEQYF. CDR3 DNA sequence: TGTGCCAGCAGACCTAACGGGGCCTACGAGCAGTACTTC.

The chain joins TRBV11-2 to TRBJ2-3, with D unresolved. V was pared by 0 bases and J by 3 bases, with 4 bases between. This CDR3 region has 13 residues. Germline-derived CDR1 and CDR2 are SGHAT and FQNNGV. For the CDR3, the DNA is TGTGCCAGCAGCTTAGATATGACAGATACGCAGTATTTT. Translation: CASSLDMTDTQYF.

This clone was seen just once. The chain is built from TRBV9 and TRBJ1-2, with TRBD1 matching over 9 bases. After removal of 3 bases from V and 7 bases from J, the junction contained 7 bases not matched to a gene. The CDR3 length is 14 residues. CDR1 is SGDLS, CDR2 YYNGEE, per germline. The CDR3 spells CASSAVTGGGGYTF. CDR3 sequence (DNA): TGTGCCAGCAGCGCCGTAACAGGGGGCGGTGGCTACACCTTC.

The chain is built from TRBV19 and TRBJ1-1; the match to TRBD1 covers 7 bases. V was clipped by 7 bases and J by 8 bases; unmatched bases: 10. Germline V CDR1 and CDR2: LNHDA, SQIVND (reference sequence). The CDR3 totals 13 residues. The CDR3 nucleotides are TGTGCCAGTACCCCGGACAGGATGAGAGAAGCTTTCTTT. Amino acids: CASTPDRMREAFF.

This chain uses TRBV9 with TRBJ2-1; 10 nucleotides align to TRBD1. CDR1 is SGDLS and CDR2 is YYNGEE in the germline V gene. Trimming removed 4 bases from V and 6 bases from J; junction bases left unmatched: 4. The CDR3 is 14 residues long. CDR3 in amino acids: CASSLRTGGNEQFF. As DNA, the CDR3 is TGTGCCAGCAGCCTCCGGACAGGGGGCAATGAGCAGTTCTTC. Combining the CDR3 with reference TRBV9 and TRBJ2-1 gives the whole variable domain DSGVTQTPKHLITATGQRVTLRCSPRSGDLSVYWYQQSLDQGLQFLIQYYNGEERAKGNILERFSAQQFPDLHSELNLSSLELGDSALYFCASSLRTGGNEQFFGPGTRLTVL.

The chain combines TRBV4-1 with TRBJ1-4; D gene unclear. CDR1 and CDR2 from the germline V gene are MGHRA and YSYEKL. This CDR3 comprises 15 residues. Trimming removed 3 bases from V and 0 bases from J, with 8 bases in between. The CDR3 spells CASSQYRATNEKLFF. CDR3 in DNA: TGCGCCAGCAGCCAGTACCGAGCAACTAATGAAAAACTGTTTTTT.

This clone came up once. The chain carries TRBV23-1 and TRBJ2-7; D not certain. TRBV23-1 is marked as an open reading frame, function uncertain. Trimming shortened V by 2 bases and J by 1 base, and 12 bases separated the two germline ends. The CDR3 length is 15 residues. In DNA form, the CDR3 reads TGCGCCAGCAGTCAAGTTGGGCAGGAATCCTACGAGCAGTACTTC. Its translation: CASSQVGQESYEQYF.

The genes are TRBV7-2 and TRBJ2-1; D possibly corresponds to TRBD2 (6 bases). V lost 5 bases, J lost 1 base, and 9 bases lay in between. The CDR3 runs 14 residues. In germline, CDR1 is SGHTA, CDR2 FQGNSA. The DNA of the CDR3 is TGTGCCAGCAGCGCGACTAGATCCTACAATGAGCAGTTCTTC. Translation gives CASSATRSYNEQFF.